This T cell receptor beta chain was sequenced in a study of cytomegalovirus exposure and HLA in healthy donors. On the study more broadly: About 80 million unique TCRs from HLA-typed donors made up an early data release.

Looked up from germline, CDR1 is ENHRY and CDR2 is SYGVKD. The CDR3 runs 15 residues. Trimming stripped 0 bases from V and 0 bases from J, with 9 bases between. Those who donated were healthy bone marrow donors. PCR employed 60 Vbeta and 13 Jbeta primers. Sequencing was performed with immunoSEQ multiplex PCR; in TCRdb, only in-frame clones are kept and a portion is missing. The top ten clones hold approximately 1.5% of a sample with about 160,000 clones, about 71% of them seen once. Findings and limits, study-wide: Cytomegalovirus-associated status was assigned to some 180 TCR beta chains.

In regard to this clone: Antigen unknown.

The sample was PBMCs. V gene TRBV10-3 combines with J gene TRBJ2-7; D is uncertain. The TCR originated in a man aged 45 to 65 in good health and CMV-seronegative. For the CDR3, the DNA is TGTGCCATCAGTGAGTCGGCTTCAGGCTCCTACGAGCAGTACTTC. Its protein is CAISESASGSYEQYF.